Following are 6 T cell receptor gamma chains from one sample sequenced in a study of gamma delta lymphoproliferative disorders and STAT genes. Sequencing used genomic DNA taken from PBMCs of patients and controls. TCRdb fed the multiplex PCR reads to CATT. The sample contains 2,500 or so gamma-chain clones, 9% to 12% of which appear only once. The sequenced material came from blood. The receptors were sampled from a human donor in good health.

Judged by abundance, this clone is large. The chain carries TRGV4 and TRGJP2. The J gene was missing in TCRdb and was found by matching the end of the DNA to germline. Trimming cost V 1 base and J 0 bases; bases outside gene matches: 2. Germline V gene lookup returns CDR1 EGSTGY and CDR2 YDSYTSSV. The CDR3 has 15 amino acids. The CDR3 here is CATWDGYSSDWIKTF. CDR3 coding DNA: TGTGCCACCTGGGATGGATATAGTAGTGATTGGATCAAGACGTTT.

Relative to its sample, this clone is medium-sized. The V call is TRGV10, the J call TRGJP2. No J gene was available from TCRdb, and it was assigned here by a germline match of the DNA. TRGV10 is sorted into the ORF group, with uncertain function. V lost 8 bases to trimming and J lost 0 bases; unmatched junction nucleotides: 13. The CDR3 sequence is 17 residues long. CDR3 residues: CAAWDYYPHSSDWIKTF. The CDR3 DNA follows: TGTGCTGCGTGGGATTATTACCCCCATAGTAGTGATTGGATCAAGACGTTT.

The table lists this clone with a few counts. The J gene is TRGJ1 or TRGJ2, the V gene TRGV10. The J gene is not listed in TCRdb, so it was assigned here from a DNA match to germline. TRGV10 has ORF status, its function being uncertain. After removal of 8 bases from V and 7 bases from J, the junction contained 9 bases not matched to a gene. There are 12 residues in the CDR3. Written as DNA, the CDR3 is TGTGCTGCGTGGGACCCCGACTATAAGAAACTCTTT. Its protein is CAAWDPDYKKLF.

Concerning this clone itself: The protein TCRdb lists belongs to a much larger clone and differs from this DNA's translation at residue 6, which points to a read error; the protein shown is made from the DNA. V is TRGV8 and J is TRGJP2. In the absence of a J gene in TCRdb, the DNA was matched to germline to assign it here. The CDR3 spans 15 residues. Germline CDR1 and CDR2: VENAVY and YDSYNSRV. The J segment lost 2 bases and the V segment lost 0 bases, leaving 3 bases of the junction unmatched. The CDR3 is CATWDRGSSDWIKTF. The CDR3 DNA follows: TGTGCCACCTGGGATAGGGGGAGTAGTGATTGGATCAAGACGTTT.

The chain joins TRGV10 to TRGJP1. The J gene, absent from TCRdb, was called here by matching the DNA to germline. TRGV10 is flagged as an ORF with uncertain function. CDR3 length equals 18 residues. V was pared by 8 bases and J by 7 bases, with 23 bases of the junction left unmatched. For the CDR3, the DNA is TGTGCTGCGTGGGAAATCGGTCTCGCGGGGGACCTTGGTTGGTTCAAGATATTT. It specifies CAAWEIGLAGDLGWFKIF.

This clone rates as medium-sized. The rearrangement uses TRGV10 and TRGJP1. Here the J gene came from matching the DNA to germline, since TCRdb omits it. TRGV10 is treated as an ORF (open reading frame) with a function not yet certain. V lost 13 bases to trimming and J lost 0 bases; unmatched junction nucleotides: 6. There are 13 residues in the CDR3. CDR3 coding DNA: TGTGCTGACCCCGATACCACTGGTTGGTTCAAGATATTT. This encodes CADPDTTGWFKIF.